This record covers a single TCR beta chain. Researchers prepared the TRB cDNA libraries using 5' RACE with UMI labels. For each CDR3 protein, TCRdb gives one entry from its re-call of the 5' RACE reads, without DNA. Reported are fewer than 95,000 distinct CDR3 sequences; the ten largest clones contain around 1.7%. The data were obtained in a study of CXCR3-negative and CXCR3-positive naive CD8 T cells. The material sequenced was naive CXCR3- CD8+ T cells from blood. Subset reported: CD45RO-CCR7+CD27+CD95- naive CD8+ T cells lacking CXCR3 (TNR3-). The receptor was derived from a human donor in good health. Some clones in this sample may be carry-over from other donors' samples.

The CDR3 sequence is CASSGGLPTPYEQYF. The V gene is TRBV5-1, the J gene TRBJ2-7; TCRdb names TRBD2, which stays unverified in the absence of DNA. There are 15 residues in the CDR3. CDR1 is SGHRS, CDR2 YFSETQ, per germline.